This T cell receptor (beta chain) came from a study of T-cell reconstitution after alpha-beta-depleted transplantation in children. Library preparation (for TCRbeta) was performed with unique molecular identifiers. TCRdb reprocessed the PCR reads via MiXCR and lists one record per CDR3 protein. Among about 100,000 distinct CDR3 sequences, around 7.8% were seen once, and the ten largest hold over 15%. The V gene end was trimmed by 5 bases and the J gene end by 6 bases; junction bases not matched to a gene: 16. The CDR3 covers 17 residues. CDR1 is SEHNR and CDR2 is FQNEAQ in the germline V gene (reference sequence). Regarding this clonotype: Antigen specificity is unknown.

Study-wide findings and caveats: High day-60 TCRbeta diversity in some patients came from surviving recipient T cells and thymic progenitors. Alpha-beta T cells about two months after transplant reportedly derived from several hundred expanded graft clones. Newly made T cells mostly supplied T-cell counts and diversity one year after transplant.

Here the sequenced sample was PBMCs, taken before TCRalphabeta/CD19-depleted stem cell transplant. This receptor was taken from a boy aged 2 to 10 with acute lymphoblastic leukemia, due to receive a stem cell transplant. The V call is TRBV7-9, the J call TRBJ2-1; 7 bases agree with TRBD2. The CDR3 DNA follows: TGTGCCAGCAGCCAAGAGGTGGTGGCCAGGGAGGGCAATGAGCAGTTCTTC. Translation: CASSQEVVAREGNEQFF.